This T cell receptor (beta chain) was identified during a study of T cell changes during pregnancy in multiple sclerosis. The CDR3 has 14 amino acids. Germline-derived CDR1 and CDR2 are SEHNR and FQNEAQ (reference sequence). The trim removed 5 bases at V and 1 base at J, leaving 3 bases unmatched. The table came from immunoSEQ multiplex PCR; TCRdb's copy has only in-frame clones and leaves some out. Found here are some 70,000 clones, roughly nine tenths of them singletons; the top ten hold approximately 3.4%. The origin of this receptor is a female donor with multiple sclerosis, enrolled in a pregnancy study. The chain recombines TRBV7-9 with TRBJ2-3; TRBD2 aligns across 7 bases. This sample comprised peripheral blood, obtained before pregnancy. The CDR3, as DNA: TGTGCCAGCAGCAGCGGGATAGGCACAGATACGCAGTATTTT. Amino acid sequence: CASSSGIGTDTQYF.